This record looks at one T cell receptor beta chain sequence and its context. Its binding antigen is unknown. These data belong to a study of monozygotic twins with inflammatory bowel disease (dated by TCRdb to between 2019 and 2020). A note on the overall study: The complete study included about 28 monozygotic twin pairs: 19 IBD-discordant Danish pairs and nine German pairs, of which four were IBD-concordant and five were IBD-discordant. The search for disease-associated traits relied mainly on comparing, within discordant pairs, IBD patients with their genetically identical healthy co-twins. Each individual had, on average, about 151 000 unique TCRalpha sequences and 181 000 unique TCRbeta sequences available for analysis. The study at large found these results: TCRbeta repertoire diversity, by inverse Simpson index, was decreased in IBD patients compared with their healthy co-twins. Because patients received different immunosuppressive treatments, the repertoires may have picked up extra background noise and variability between individuals. Concordant and discordant twins showed no difference in repertoire similarity, possibly because of limited statistical power. IBD patients shared fewer clonotypes with other individuals than healthy twins did, most markedly in patients showing signs of disease activity. The results gave no support for a single strong signal or clonotype linked to IBD. Distinction between different T cell subtypes could not be achieved in the analysis.

From its cysteine to its phenylalanine, the CDR3 spans 14 amino acids. Only the protein sequence is given. From a lookup of the germline V gene, CDR1 and CDR2 are MGHRA and YSYEKL. An approximately 2.5 ml peripheral blood sample was drawn into PAXgene tubes per donor and stored at -80°C. Without T cell sorting, total RNA was isolated from whole blood using the PAXgene blood miRNA kit on an automated QIAcube. Deep TCRalpha and TCRbeta repertoire profiling with unique molecular barcoding was performed on peripheral blood of monozygotic twin pairs concordant or discordant for inflammatory bowel disease. Smoking habits were recorded for all twin pairs, with individuals classified as current, former or never smokers. Library prep was done by 5' RACE. For each TCR library, 3,000 to 3,500 ng of total RNA was used. For each sample, cDNA synthesis with SMARTScribe reverse transcriptase was split into eight separate reactions. During cDNA synthesis, template switching introduced unique molecular identifiers that contained a 6-nucleotide sample barcode. TCRalpha and TCRbeta cDNA was amplified in two nested PCRs of about 17 and 10 cycles, and bead purification was carried out after each PCR. Before amplification, cDNA was treated with uracil DNA-glycosylase and purified using the QIAquick PCR purification kit. The second PCR added Illumina TruSeq-compatible adapters along with sample-specific barcodes. Library quality and concentration were checked on TapeStation and Qubit, and libraries were pooled at roughly 5.1 ng each. Sequencing of pooled libraries was carried out on an Illumina HiSeq2500 single-index Rapid Run using 2 x 100 bp reads and custom sequencing primers. The authors' analysis ran thus. MiGEC version 1.2.6 was used for UMI-based consensus assembly to correct PCR and sequencing errors. MiXCR version 2.1.1 was used to carry out V(D)J alignment, clonotype assembly and CDR3 extraction. Gene usage, clonotype sharing and MAIT/NKT TCR abundance were normalised by analysing the top 1000, 10 000 and 20 000 clonotypes per sample. Diversity was computed as the inverse Simpson index with the vegan R package after downsampling to 27 000 UMIs. Paired Mann-Whitney U tests were applied to discordant twin pairs, and Benjamini-Hochberg correction was used for multiple testing. After reprocessing by TCRdb, each CDR3 protein sequence is one entry, and no DNA is given. It is TCRdb's table, rather than the study itself, that gives the V and J calls and clone size. The sample table records roughly 200,000 distinct CDR3 sequences. Around 1.5% of the sample belongs to the ten largest clones.

The chain joins TRBV4-1 to TRBJ1-3. Sequencing was carried out using blood. The clonotype was recovered from a human donor with ulcerative colitis or Crohn's disease, or a healthy co-twin of an affected twin (not recorded which). For the CDR3, the sequence is CASSQRRGSNTIYF.